This TCR beta chain was identified in a study of OX40 agonist ivuxolimab in advanced cancers. Study-wide findings and caveats: Relative to CD4+ cells, CD8+ T cells on average had more expanded clones. Among patients with partial responses at 0.1-3.0 mg/kg, clonal expansion was among the lowest.

Blood was sampled at baseline, cycle 4 day 1, and cycle 7 day 1. The CDR3 has 19 amino acids. Trimming cost V 1 base and J 1 base; bases outside gene matches: 11. Germline CDR1 and CDR2: SGHTA and FQGNSA. As to this clone: Its antigen is not known.

The protocol was immunoSEQ multiplex PCR, while the TCRdb copy is restricted to in-frame clones and leaves out a portion. The sample yields under 150,000 clones, about nine tenths seen once. This TCR derives from an adult with an advanced solid tumor such as melanoma, head and neck, liver or kidney cancer. The chain combines TRBV7-2 with TRBJ2-1; 9 nucleotides match TRBD2. Sample: CD4+ or CD8+ T cells sorted from blood, taken in a trial of the OX40 agonist ivuxolimab. The CDR3 sequence: CASSLVMSPSGASYNEQFF. The CDR3 coding sequence is TGTGCCAGCAGCTTAGTGATGTCTCCTAGCGGGGCGTCCTACAATGAGCAGTTCTTC.